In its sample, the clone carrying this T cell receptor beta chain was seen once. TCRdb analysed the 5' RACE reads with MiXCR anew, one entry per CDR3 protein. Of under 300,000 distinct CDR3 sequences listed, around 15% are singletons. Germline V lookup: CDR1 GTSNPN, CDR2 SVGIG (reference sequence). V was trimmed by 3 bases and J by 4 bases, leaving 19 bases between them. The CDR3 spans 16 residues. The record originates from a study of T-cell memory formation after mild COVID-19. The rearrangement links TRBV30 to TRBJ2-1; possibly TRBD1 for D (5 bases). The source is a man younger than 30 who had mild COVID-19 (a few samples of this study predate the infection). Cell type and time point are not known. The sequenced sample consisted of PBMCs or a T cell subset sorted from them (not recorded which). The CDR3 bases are TGTGCCTGGAGGAACACGAACAGGAATCTATACAATGAGCAGTTCTTC. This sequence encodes CAWRNTNRNLYNEQFF.